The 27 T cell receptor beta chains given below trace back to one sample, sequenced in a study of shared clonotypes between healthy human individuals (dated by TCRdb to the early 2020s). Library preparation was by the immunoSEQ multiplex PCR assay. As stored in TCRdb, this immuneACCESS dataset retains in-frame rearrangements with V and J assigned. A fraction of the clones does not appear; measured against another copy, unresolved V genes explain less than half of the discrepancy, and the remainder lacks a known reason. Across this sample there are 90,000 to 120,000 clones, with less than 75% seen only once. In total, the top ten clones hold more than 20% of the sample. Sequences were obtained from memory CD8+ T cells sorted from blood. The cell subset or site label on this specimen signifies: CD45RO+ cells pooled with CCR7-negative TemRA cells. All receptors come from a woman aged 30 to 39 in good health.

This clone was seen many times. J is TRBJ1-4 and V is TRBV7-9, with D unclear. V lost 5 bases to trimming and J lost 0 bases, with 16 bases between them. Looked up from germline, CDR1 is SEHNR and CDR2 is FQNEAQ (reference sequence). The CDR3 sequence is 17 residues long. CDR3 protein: CASSPPRGRATNEKLFF. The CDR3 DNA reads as TGTGCCAGCAGCCCCCCCCGAGGGAGAGCAACTAATGAAAAACTGTTTTTT.

The CDR3 loop reads CASSLLIQDLTDTQYF. DNA for the CDR3: TGTGCCAGCAGTTTATTAATACAGGATCTCACAGATACGCAGTATTTT. The chain recombines TRBV28 with TRBJ2-3; possible D gene TRBD1, 5 bases. With 1 base removed from V and 2 bases from J, the gap between germline ends came to 13 bases. The CDR3 runs to 16 residues. Germline-derived CDR1 and CDR2 are MDHEN and SYDVKM. The variable domain in full, with the rest retrieved from reference TRBV28 and TRBJ2-3, is DVKVTQSSRYLVKRTGEKVFLECVQDMDHENMFWYRQDPGLGLRLIYFSYDVKMKEKGDIPEGYSVSREKKERFSLILESASTNQTSMYLCASSLLIQDLTDTQYFGPGTRLTVL.

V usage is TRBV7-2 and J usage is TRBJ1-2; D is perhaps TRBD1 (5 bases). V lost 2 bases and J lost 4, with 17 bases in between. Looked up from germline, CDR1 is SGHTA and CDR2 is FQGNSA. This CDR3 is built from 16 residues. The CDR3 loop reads CASSLRDRGSAYGYTF. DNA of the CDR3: TGTGCCAGCAGCTTAAGGGACCGGGGGTCAGCCTATGGCTACACCTTC.

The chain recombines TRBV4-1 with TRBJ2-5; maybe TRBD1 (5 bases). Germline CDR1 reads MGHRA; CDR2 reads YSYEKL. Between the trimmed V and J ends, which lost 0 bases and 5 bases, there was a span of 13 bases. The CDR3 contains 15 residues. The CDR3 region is CASSQDRVNSETQYF. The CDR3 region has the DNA TGCGCCAGCAGCCAAGACAGGGTTAACTCTGAGACCCAGTACTTC.

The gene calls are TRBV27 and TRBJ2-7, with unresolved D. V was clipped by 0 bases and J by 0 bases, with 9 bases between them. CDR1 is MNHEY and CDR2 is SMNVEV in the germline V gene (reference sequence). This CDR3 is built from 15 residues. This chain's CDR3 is CASSLSVRSSYEQYF. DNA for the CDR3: TGTGCCAGCAGTTTATCTGTCCGGAGCTCCTACGAGCAGTACTTC.

CDR3 residues: CASRRLAGGYEQYF. CDR3 bases: TGTGCCAGCAGAAGACTAGCGGGAGGCTACGAGCAGTACTTC. This chain joins TRBV27 and TRBJ2-7, with 13 bases that match TRBD2. The length of the CDR3 is 14 residues. Germline V gives CDR1 MNHEY, CDR2 SMNVEV (reference sequence). V trimming: 6 bases; J trimming: 3 bases; junction bases outside the gene matches: 2.

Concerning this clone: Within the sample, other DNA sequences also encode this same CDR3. The CDR3 coding sequence is TGTGCCAGCAGTTTACCAGACATTTCCTACGAGCAGTACTTC. It specifies CASSLPDISYEQYF. The chain couples TRBV28 to TRBJ2-7; D ambiguous. Deletions cut 2 bases from V and 1 base from J, with 9 bases between. Germline V gene lookup returns CDR1 MDHEN and CDR2 SYDVKM. The CDR3 totals 14 residues. Full variable domain (missing parts from reference TRBV28 and TRBJ2-7): DVKVTQSSRYLVKRTGEKVFLECVQDMDHENMFWYRQDPGLGLRLIYFSYDVKMKEKGDIPEGYSVSREKKERFSLILESASTNQTSMYLCASSLPDISYEQYFGPGTRLTVT.

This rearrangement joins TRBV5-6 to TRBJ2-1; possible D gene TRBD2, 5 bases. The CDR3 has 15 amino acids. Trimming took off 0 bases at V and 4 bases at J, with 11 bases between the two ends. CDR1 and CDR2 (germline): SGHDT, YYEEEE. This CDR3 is CASSLGEAAYNEQFF. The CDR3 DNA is TGTGCCAGCAGCTTGGGGGAAGCGGCATACAATGAGCAGTTCTTC.

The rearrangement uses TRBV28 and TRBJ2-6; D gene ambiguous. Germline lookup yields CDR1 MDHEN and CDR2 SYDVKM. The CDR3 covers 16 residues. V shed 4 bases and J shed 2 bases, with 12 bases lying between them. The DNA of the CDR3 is TGTGCCAGCAGTTCTACCCACGGAACTGGGGCCAACGTCCTGACTTTC. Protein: CASSSTHGTGANVLTF.

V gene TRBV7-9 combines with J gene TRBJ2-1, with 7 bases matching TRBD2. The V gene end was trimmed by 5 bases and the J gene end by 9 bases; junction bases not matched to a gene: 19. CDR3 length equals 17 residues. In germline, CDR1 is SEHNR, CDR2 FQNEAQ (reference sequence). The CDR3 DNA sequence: TGTGCCAGCAGCCAAGATCAGAGCGGGGCCCCATCGTCTGAGCAGTTCTTC. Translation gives CASSQDQSGAPSSEQFF.

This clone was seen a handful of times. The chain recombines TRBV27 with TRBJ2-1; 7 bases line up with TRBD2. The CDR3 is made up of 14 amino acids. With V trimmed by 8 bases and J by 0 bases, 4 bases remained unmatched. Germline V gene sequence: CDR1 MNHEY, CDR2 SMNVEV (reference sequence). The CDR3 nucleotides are TGTGCCAGCTCGAGGACTAGCTCCTACAATGAGCAGTTCTTC. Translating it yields CASSRTSSYNEQFF.

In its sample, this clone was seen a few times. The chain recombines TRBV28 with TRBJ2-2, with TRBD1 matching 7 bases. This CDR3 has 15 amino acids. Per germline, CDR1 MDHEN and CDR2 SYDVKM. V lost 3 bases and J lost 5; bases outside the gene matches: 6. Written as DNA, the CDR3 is TGTGCCAGCAGTTTTCGACAGGGCCAGACCGGGGAGCTGTTTTTT. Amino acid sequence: CASSFRQGQTGELFF.

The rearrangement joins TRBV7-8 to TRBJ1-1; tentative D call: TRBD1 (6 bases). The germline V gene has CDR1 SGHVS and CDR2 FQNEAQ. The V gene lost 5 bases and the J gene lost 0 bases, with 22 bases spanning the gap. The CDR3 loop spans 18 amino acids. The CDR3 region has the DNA TGTGCCAGCAGCAAGCCAGGGGACACACTTATCCTGAACACTGAAGCTTTCTTT. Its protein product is CASSKPGDTLILNTEAFF. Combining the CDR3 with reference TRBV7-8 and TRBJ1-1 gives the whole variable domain GAGVSQSPRYKVAKRGQDVALRCDPISGHVSLFWYQQALGQGPEFLTYFQNEAQLDKSGLPSDRFFAERPEGSVSTLKIQRTQQEDSAVYLCASSKPGDTLILNTEAFFGQGTRLTVV.

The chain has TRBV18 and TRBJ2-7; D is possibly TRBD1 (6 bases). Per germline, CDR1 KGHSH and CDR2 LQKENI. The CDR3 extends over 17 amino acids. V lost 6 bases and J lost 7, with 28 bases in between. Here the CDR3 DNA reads TGTGCCAGCTCGCCCACGACAGGCTCTCCAACGTGGTGGGAGCAGTACTTC. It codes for CASSPTTGSPTWWEQYF.

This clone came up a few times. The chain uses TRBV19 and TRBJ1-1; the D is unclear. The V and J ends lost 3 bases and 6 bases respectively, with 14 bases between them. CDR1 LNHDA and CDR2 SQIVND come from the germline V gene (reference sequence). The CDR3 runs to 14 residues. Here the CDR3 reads CASSIRGPWAEAFF. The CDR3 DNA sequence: TGTGCCAGTAGTATTAGAGGACCCTGGGCTGAAGCTTTCTTT.

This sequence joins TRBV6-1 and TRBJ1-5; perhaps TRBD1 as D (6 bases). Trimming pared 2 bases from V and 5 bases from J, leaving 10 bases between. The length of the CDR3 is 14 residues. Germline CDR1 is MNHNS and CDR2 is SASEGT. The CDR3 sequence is CASSEKGGYQPQHF. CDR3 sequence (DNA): TGTGCCAGCAGTGAAAAAGGGGGGTATCAGCCCCAGCATTTT.

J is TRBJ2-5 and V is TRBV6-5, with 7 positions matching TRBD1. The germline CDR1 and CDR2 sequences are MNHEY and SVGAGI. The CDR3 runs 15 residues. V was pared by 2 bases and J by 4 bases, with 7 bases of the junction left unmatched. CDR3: CASSYAGQDIETQYF. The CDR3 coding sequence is TGTGCCAGCAGTTACGCCGGACAGGACATAGAGACCCAGTACTTC.

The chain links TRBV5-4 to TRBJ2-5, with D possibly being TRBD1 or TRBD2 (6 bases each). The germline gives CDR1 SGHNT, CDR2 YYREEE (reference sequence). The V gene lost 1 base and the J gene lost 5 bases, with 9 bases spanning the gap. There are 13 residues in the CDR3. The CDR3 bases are TGTGCCAGCAGCTTGAGGGGGAGGGAGACCCAGTACTTC. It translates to CASSLRGRETQYF.

Here the CDR3 reads CASSRWDRYYEQYF. CDR3 DNA sequence: TGCGCCAGCAGCCGCTGGGACAGGTACTACGAGCAGTACTTC. The chain recombines TRBV4-1 with TRBJ2-7; 8 nucleotides agree with TRBD1. The V segment lost 4 bases and the J segment 3 bases; nucleotides outside the gene matches: 5. CDR1 is MGHRA and CDR2 is YSYEKL in the germline V gene. CDR3 length equals 14 residues.

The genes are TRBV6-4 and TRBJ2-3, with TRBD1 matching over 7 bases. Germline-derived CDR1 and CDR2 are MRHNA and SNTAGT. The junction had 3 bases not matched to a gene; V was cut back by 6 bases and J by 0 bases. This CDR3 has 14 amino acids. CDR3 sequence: CASSPTGSTDTQYF. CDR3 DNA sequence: TGTGCCAGCAGCCCGACAGGGAGCACAGATACGCAGTATTTT.

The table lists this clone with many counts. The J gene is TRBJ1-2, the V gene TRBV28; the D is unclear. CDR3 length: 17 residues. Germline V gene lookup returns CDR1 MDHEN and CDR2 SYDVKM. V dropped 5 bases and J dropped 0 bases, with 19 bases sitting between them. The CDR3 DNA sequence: TGTGCCAGCAGTAAACCCTGGACGGCATGGCCTAACTATGGCTACACCTTC. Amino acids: CASSKPWTAWPNYGYTF.

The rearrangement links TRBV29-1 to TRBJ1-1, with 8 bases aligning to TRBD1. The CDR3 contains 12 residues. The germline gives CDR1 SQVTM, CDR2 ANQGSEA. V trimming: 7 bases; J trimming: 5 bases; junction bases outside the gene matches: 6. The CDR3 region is CSAPTGETEAFF. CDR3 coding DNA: TGCAGCGCTCCGACAGGGGAGACTGAAGCTTTCTTT.

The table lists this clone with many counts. This CDR3 reads CASSLTASFSNEQFF. CDR3 coding DNA: TGTGCCAGCAGCTTGACGGCTAGTTTTTCCAATGAGCAGTTCTTC. The V gene is TRBV5-6, the J gene TRBJ2-1; D is uncertain. CDR3 size: 15 residues. V was cut by 1 base and J by 6 bases, with 14 bases left in between. CDR1 is SGHDT, CDR2 YYEEEE, per germline.

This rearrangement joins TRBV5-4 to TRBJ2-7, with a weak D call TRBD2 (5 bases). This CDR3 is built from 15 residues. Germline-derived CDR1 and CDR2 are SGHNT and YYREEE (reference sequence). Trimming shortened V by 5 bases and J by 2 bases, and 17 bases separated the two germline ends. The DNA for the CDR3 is TGTGCCAGCAGTCCTGGGGAGAGTTTACCCTACGAGCAGTACTTC. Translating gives CASSPGESLPYEQYF.

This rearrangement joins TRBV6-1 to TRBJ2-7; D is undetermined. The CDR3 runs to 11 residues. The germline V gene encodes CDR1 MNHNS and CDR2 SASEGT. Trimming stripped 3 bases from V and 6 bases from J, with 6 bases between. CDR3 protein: CASSESREQYF. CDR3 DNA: TGTGCCAGCAGTGAGAGTCGCGAGCAGTACTTC.

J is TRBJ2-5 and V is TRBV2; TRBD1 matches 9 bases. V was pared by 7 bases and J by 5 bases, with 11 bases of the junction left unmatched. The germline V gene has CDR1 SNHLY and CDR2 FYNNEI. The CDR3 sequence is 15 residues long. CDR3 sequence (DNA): TGTGCCAGCAAGGGACAGGGAGTAGCCCCGGAGACCCAGTACTTC. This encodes CASKGQGVAPETQYF. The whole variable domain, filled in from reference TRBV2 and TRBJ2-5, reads EPEVTQTPSHQVTQMGQEVILRCVPISNHLYFYWYRQILGQKVEFLVSFYNNEISEKSEIFDDQFSVERPDGSNFTLKIRSTKLEDSAMYFCASKGQGVAPETQYFGPGTRLLVL.

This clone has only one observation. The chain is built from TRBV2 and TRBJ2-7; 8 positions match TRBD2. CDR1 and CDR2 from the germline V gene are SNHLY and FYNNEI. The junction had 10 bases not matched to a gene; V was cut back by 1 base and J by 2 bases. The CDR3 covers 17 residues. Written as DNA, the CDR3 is TGTGCCAGCAGTGAAGATCTGTGGGCTAGCGGGCCCTACGAGCAGTACTTC. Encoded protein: CASSEDLWASGPYEQYF.